The rows below give T cell receptor beta chains drawn from one sample of a study of CDR3 diversity in severe acne. TCRdb used MiXCR to reprocess the PCR reads, holding one entry per CDR3 protein. The sample consists of some 90,000 distinct CDR3 sequences, about 48% of them appearing once. Input material: blood. These receptors were collected from a male donor in good health, serving as a control. The CDR3 runs from the conserved cysteine through the conserved F or W. The order of the fields is V gene, D gene, CDR3 length, clone size, J gene, CDR3 protein, CDR3 DNA. The D gene is left open where the match is weak. Clone size is not always given. Where it is, it says once, few, many or a class for expanded clones.

V: TRBV29-1; D: .; length: 10; size: .; J: TRBJ1-2; CDR3: CSVDLYGYTF; DNA: TGCAGCGTTGACCTCTATGGCTACACCTTC
V: TRBV6-5; D: .; length: 14; size: many; J: TRBJ2-3; CDR3: CATRTGMSADTQYF; DNA: TGTGCCACGCGGACTGGAATGTCGGCAGATACGCAGTATTTT
V: TRBV10-1; D: .; length: 15; size: .; J: TRBJ1-1; CDR3: CASSLSPGAATEAFF; DNA: TGCGCCAGCAGCTTGTCACCGGGAGCGGCCACTGAAGCTTTCTTT
V: TRBV5-1; D: .; length: 15; size: once; J: TRBJ2-1; CDR3: CASSLDATALNEQFF; DNA: TGCGCCAGCAGCTTGGACGCGACAGCCCTGAATGAGCAGTTCTTC
V: TRBV6-5; D: TRBD2; length: 14; size: .; J: TRBJ2-1; CDR3: CTSGAITSYNEQFF; DNA: TGTACTAGCGGGGCGATTACCTCCTACAATGAGCAGTTCTTC
V: TRBV24-1; D: TRBD2; length: 17; size: .; J: TRBJ2-7; CDR3: CASSALAGGPPLYEQYF; DNA: TGTGCCAGCAGTGCCCTAGCGGGAGGGCCTCCTCTCTACGAGCAGTACTTC
V: TRBV7-7; D: .; length: 15; size: many; J: TRBJ2-3; CDR3: CASSLRGASTDTQYF; DNA: TGTGCTAGCAGCTTACGGGGGGCCAGCACAGATACGCAGTATTTT
V: TRBV10-2; D: TRBD2; length: 16; size: .; J: TRBJ2-5; CDR3: CASSLRGGPRGETQYF; DNA: TGCGCCAGCAGCTTGCGGGGGGGGCCTCGGGGAGAGACCCAGTACTTC
V: TRBV24-1; D: TRBD2; length: 16; size: many; J: TRBJ2-7; CDR3: CATSEAGLAASYEQYF; DNA: TGTGCCACCAGTGAGGCGGGACTAGCGGCTTCCTACGAGCAGTACTTC
V: TRBV13; D: TRBD2; length: 16; size: many; J: TRBJ2-3; CDR3: CASSLTSGSGTDTQYF; DNA: TGTGCCAGCAGCCTTACTAGCGGATCGGGCACAGATACGCAGTATTTT
V: TRBV6-5; D: .; length: 12; size: few; J: TRBJ2-5; CDR3: CASRGPRETQYF; DNA: TGTGCCAGCCGGGGACCTAGAGAGACCCAGTACTTC
V: TRBV19; D: .; length: 12; size: few; J: TRBJ2-2; CDR3: CASSTMDGELFF; DNA: TGTGCCAGTAGCACCATGGATGGGGAGCTGTTTTTT
V: TRBV5-1; D: .; length: 15; size: few; J: TRBJ2-2; CDR3: CASSVVKGGTGELFF; DNA: TGCGCCAGCAGCGTTGTGAAGGGGGGCACCGGGGAGCTGTTTTTT
V: TRBV6-5; D: TRBD1; length: 15; size: many; J: TRBJ2-7; CDR3: CASSLGGQGSYEQYF; DNA: TGTGCCAGCAGTTTAGGGGGACAGGGCTCCTACGAGCAGTACTTC
V: TRBV11-3; D: TRBD1; length: 17; size: many; J: TRBJ2-5; CDR3: CASSARRGPANQETQYF; DNA: TGTGCCAGCAGCGCCCGAAGGGGGCCCGCCAACCAAGAGACCCAGTACTTC
V: TRBV7-9; D: .; length: 13; size: .; J: TRBJ2-7; CDR3: CASRPPDRLEQYF; DNA: TGTGCCAGCAGGCCCCCAGATCGGCTCGAGCAGTACTTC
V: TRBV6-1; D: TRBD1; length: 17; size: many; J: TRBJ1-2; CDR3: CASSVGRGTGRIYGYTF; DNA: TGTGCCAGCAGTGTGGGGCGAGGGACAGGAAGAATTTATGGCTACACCTTC
V: TRBV28; D: .; length: 14; size: .; J: TRBJ2-7; CDR3: CASRTGRQTYEQYF; DNA: TGTGCCAGCAGGACAGGCCGCCAGACCTACGAGCAGTACTTC
V: TRBV4-1; D: .; length: 14; size: .; J: TRBJ1-2; CDR3: CASSQGRGFDGYTF; DNA: TGCGCCAGCAGCCAAGGTCGGGGTTTCGATGGCTACACCTTC
V: TRBV27; D: .; length: 13; size: .; J: TRBJ1-2; CDR3: CASSNQARYGYTF; DNA: TGTGCCAGCAGTAATCAGGCGCGCTATGGCTACACCTTC
V: TRBV4-2; D: .; length: 15; size: .; J: TRBJ2-3; CDR3: CASSQQRRGRDTQYF; DNA: TGTGCCAGCAGCCAGCAGCGGAGGGGTAGGGATACGCAGTATTTT
V: TRBV7-8; D: TRBD1; length: 16; size: .; J: TRBJ1-6; CDR3: CASEAGGGSYNSPLHF; DNA: TGTGCCAGCGAGGCAGGGGGGGGCTCCTATAATTCACCCCTCCACTTT
V: TRBV6-4; D: TRBD2; length: 14; size: medium-sized; J: TRBJ2-3; CDR3: CASSERESTDTQYF; DNA: TGTGCCAGCAGTGAGCGGGAGAGCACAGATACGCAGTATTTT
V: TRBV5-8; D: .; length: 16; size: few; J: TRBJ2-6; CDR3: CASSLGGNLGANVLTF; DNA: TGTGCCAGCAGCTTGGGAGGGAATCTTGGGGCCAACGTCCTGACTTTC
V: TRBV24-1; D: .; length: 14; size: once; J: TRBJ1-2; CDR3: CATSDFGRAYGYTF; DNA: TGTGCCACCAGTGATTTTGGCAGGGCCTATGGCTACACCTTC
V: TRBV25-1; D: .; length: 15; size: .; J: TRBJ2-7; CDR3: CAWISPASASYEQYF; DNA: TGTGCCTGGATAAGCCCGGCTAGCGCTTCCTACGAGCAGTACTTC
V: TRBV24-1; D: .; length: 12; size: .; J: TRBJ1-1; CDR3: CATSGLGTEAFF; DNA: TGTGCCACCAGTGGTTTGGGGACTGAAGCTTTCTTT
V: TRBV19; D: TRBD1; length: 13; size: .; J: TRBJ1-1; CDR3: CASSIETGGEAFF; DNA: TGTGCCAGTAGTATAGAGACAGGGGGTGAAGCTTTCTTT
V: TRBV24-1; D: TRBD1; length: 15; size: medium-sized; J: TRBJ2-3; CDR3: CATSAGTGLTDTQYF; DNA: TGTGCCACCAGCGCCGGGACAGGGCTCACAGATACGCAGTATTTT
V: TRBV25-1; D: TRBD1; length: 14; size: .; J: TRBJ1-1; CDR3: CASSSTGLNTEAFF; DNA: TGTGCCAGCAGTTCGACAGGGTTGAACACTGAAGCTTTCTTT
V: TRBV2; D: TRBD2; length: 15; size: .; J: TRBJ2-1; CDR3: CASQFGTSGSNEQFF; DNA: TGTGCCAGCCAATTCGGGACTAGCGGGAGCAATGAGCAGTTCTTC